These 27 T cell receptor beta chains were sequenced from one sample in a study of T cell repertoires in cytomegalovirus infection. Via MiXCR, TCRdb re-called the reads, giving one row per CDR3 protein. The table has roughly 630,000 distinct CDR3 sequences, around 24% seen once; the top ten hold approximately 8.2%. The source material was CD8+ T cells from PBMCs. These receptors all stem from a human donor in good health (CMV status not recorded). Some clones in this sample may be carry-over from other donors' samples.

Notes on this clonotype: Just one base apart from a much larger clone, this may be a read error. V and J are TRBV28 and TRBJ1-4; 9 bases are shared with TRBD1. The CDR3 is made up of 15 amino acids. Germline loops: CDR1 MDHEN, CDR2 SYDVKM. V dropped 10 bases and J dropped 7; count of bases not matched to a gene: 13. This CDR3 reads CANRHRDRAVEKLFF. The CDR3 nucleotides are TGTGCCAACAGACACCGGGACAGGGCTGTTGAAAAACTGTTTTTT.

The chain uses TRBV13 and TRBJ2-2, with 15 bases that match TRBD2. Losses at the gene ends were 5 bases for V and 4 bases for J; bases not matched to a gene: 11. The CDR3 is 19 residues long. CDR1 PRHDT and CDR2 FYEKMQ come from the germline V gene (reference sequence). The CDR3 nucleotides are TGTGCCAGCAGCGTGGGACTAGCGGGGGGCTACGTACCCACCGGGGAGCTGTTTTTT. Translated: CASSVGLAGGYVPTGELFF.

The V call is TRBV14, the J call TRBJ2-7, with 7 bases aligning to TRBD1. After removal of 5 bases from V and 2 bases from J, the junction contained 3 bases not matched to a gene. Per the germline V gene, CDR1 is SGHDN and CDR2 is FVKESK. The length of the CDR3 is 13 residues. CDR3 amino acids: CASSRQGAYEQYF. The CDR3 DNA follows: TGTGCCAGCAGCAGGCAGGGGGCCTACGAGCAGTACTTC.

This clonotype was found many times. Here the CDR3 DNA reads TGTGCCAGCAGCTTAGATCCTAGCGGGATTTTCACAGATACGCAGTATTTT. This translates into CASSLDPSGIFTDTQYF. V gene TRBV7-8 combines with J gene TRBJ2-3, with 9 bases fitting TRBD2. Trimming removed 1 base from V and 2 bases from J; junction bases left unmatched: 7. This CDR3 has 17 amino acids. Germline V gene data show CDR1 as SGHVS and CDR2 as FQNEAQ.

This clonotype occurred a few times. The rearrangement links TRBV20-1 to TRBJ2-3, with TRBD1 matching 9 bases. Germline trimming cut 5 bases from V and 2 bases from J; bases unmatched to any gene: 11. The CDR3 has 16 amino acids. Per the germline V gene, CDR1 is DFQATT and CDR2 is SNEGSKA (reference sequence). Here the CDR3 reads CSAPEWDREYTDTQYF. The DNA for the CDR3 is TGCAGTGCTCCAGAGTGGGACAGGGAATACACAGATACGCAGTATTTT.

This clonotype was seen more than once but under ten times. Here the CDR3 DNA reads TGTGCCAGCAGTGAAGGGGGCAGCCACGATACGCAGTATTTT. It encodes CASSEGGSHDTQYF. J is TRBJ2-3 and V is TRBV25-1; a possible D gene is TRBD1 (6 bases). This CDR3 is built from 14 residues. V lost 2 bases, J lost 6 bases, and 12 bases lay in between. Germline assignment: CDR1 MGHDK and CDR2 SYGVNS.

This clonotype was detected ten times or more. The V gene is TRBV28, the J gene TRBJ2-7, with D uncertain. The V gene's germline CDR1 is MDHEN and CDR2 SYDVKM. Trimming stripped 6 bases from V and 3 bases from J, with 12 bases between. The CDR3 totals 13 residues. The CDR3 nucleotides are TGTGCCAGCAGCCGAATGGGTTACTACGAGCAGTACGTC. Its protein product is CASSRMGYYEQYV.

The CDR3 here is CASSYGTSSYEQYV. The DNA of the CDR3 is TGTGCCAGCAGTTACGGGACATCTTCTTACGAGCAGTACGTC. The chain employs TRBV6-2 or TRBV6-3 and TRBJ2-7; the D gene is possibly TRBD1 (6 bases). Germline V gene sequence: CDR1 MNHEY, CDR2 SVGEGT. Between the trimmed V and J ends, which lost 2 bases and 4 bases, there was a span of 12 bases. CDR3 size: 14 residues.

This chain connects TRBV6-1 to TRBJ2-1; 8 bases fit TRBD2. Germline CDR1 reads MNHNS; CDR2 reads SASEGT. Trimming at V came to 6 bases and at J to 5 bases, leaving 9 bases not matched to a gene. The CDR3 spans 15 residues. The CDR3 sequence is CASRSPGGLDNEQFF. CDR3 bases: TGTGCCAGCAGGAGCCCGGGGGGGTTGGACAATGAGCAGTTCTTC.

J is TRBJ2-1 and V is TRBV27, with 7 bases fitting TRBD2. CDR1 is MNHEY, CDR2 SMNVEV, per germline (reference sequence). CDR3 length equals 14 residues. The junction had 8 bases not matched to a gene; V was cut back by 5 bases and J by 7 bases. The chain's CDR3 is CASSLGEGGNEQFF. CDR3 coding DNA: TGTGCCAGCAGTCTCGGGGAGGGAGGTAATGAGCAGTTCTTC.

This clonotype has a handful of counts. V usage is TRBV27 and J usage is TRBJ1-5, with D tentatively TRBD1 (6 bases). The germline gives CDR1 MNHEY, CDR2 SMNVEV (reference sequence). The V end was cut by 5 bases, the J end by 3 bases, with 14 bases between. The CDR3 has 15 amino acids. The CDR3 sequence: CASSPWDTSNQPQHF. Here the CDR3 DNA reads TGTGCCAGCAGTCCCTGGGACACATCCAATCAGCCCCAGCATTTT.

The chain recombines TRBV28 with TRBJ2-7; D gene uncertain. Germline V gene sequence: CDR1 MDHEN, CDR2 SYDVKM. The CDR3 has 14 amino acids. V lost 6 bases and J lost 0, with 12 bases in between. CDR3 residues: CASSPVVPSYEQYV. DNA for the CDR3: TGTGCCAGCAGCCCCGTGGTTCCCTCCTACGAGCAGTACGTC.

V usage is TRBV29-1 and J usage is TRBJ2-2, with 12 bases matching TRBD1. Germline V gives CDR1 SQVTM, CDR2 ANQGSEA. Trimming cost V 4 bases and J 4 bases; bases outside gene matches: 4. This CDR3 has 15 residues. Written as DNA, the CDR3 is TGCAGCGTTGGGGGACAGGGGGCAGTCACCGGGGAGCTGTTTTTT. This translates into CSVGGQGAVTGELFF.

The table lists this clonotype with a few counts. The DNA of the CDR3 is TGTGCCAGCAGTTCCCGGGACGATCGGCGCGGCTACACCTTC. The encoded protein is CASSSRDDRRGYTF. This chain connects TRBV28 to TRBJ1-2; D might be TRBD1 (5 bases). The germline V gene has CDR1 MDHEN and CDR2 SYDVKM. V was pared by 4 bases and J by 8 bases, with 17 bases between. CDR3 length: 14 residues.

This chain uses TRBV19 with TRBJ2-2, with a tentative D call TRBD2 (5 bases). Trimming cost V 1 base and J 5 bases, with 8 bases left between them. Germline V gene lookup returns CDR1 LNHDA and CDR2 SQIVND (reference sequence). The CDR3 has 14 amino acids. The CDR3 coding sequence is TGTGCCAGTAGTATAGTAACGGGAACCGGGGAGCTGTTTTTT. Residues: CASSIVTGTGELFF.

V is TRBV11-2 and J is TRBJ1-1; D not certain. This CDR3 spans 15 amino acids. CDR1 and CDR2 from the germline V gene are SGHAT and FQNNGV. Trimming cost V 2 bases and J 0 bases, with 10 bases left between them. CDR3: CASSLQLDMNTEAFF. Here the CDR3 DNA reads TGTGCCAGCAGCTTACAACTGGATATGAACACTGAAGCTTTCTTT.

In this sample, this clonotype turned up a few times. The V call is TRBV4-1, the J call TRBJ1-2, with TRBD1 identical over 10 bases. The CDR3 totals 15 residues. Germline trimming cut 3 bases from V and 4 bases from J; bases unmatched to any gene: 5. Germline V CDR1 and CDR2: MGHRA, YSYEKL. As DNA, the CDR3 is TGCGCCAGCAGCCACGACAGGGGGCTCCGCTATGGCTACACCTTC. Encoded protein: CASSHDRGLRYGYTF.

This clonotype was picked up a small number of times. The chain uses TRBV24-1 and TRBJ2-1, with no clear D. Germline V gives CDR1 KGHDR, CDR2 SFDVKD. CDR3 length equals 15 residues. V gave up 0 bases and J gave up 3 bases, with 8 bases separating them. This chain's CDR3 is CATSDLKGSYNEQFF. The CDR3 DNA follows: TGTGCCACCAGTGATTTGAAGGGAAGCTACAATGAGCAGTTCTTC.

Concerning this clonotype itself: This may be a read error: a much more frequent sequence differs by one nucleotide. V usage is TRBV6-5 and J usage is TRBJ2-1; D gene ambiguous. The CDR3 consists of 13 residues. CDR1 and CDR2 from the germline V gene are MNHEY and SVGAGI. The CDR3 DNA sequence: TGTGCCAGCGGTTACTCTTCCAACAATGAGCAGTTCTTC. Translating it yields CASGYSSNNEQFF.

This clonotype was recorded many times. For the CDR3, the DNA is TGCGCCAGCAGTCAAATCGGTGCGGGGGCTTACAATGAGCAGTTCTTC. Translation: CASSQIGAGAYNEQFF. The chain uses TRBV23-1 and TRBJ2-1; possibly TRBD2 for D (7 bases). TRBV23-1 is an ORF, and what it does is uncertain. This CDR3 comprises 16 residues. V was clipped by 2 bases and J by 4 bases, with 15 bases between them.

This clonotype occurred many times. The gene calls are TRBV7-2 and TRBJ2-1; TRBD2 aligns across 7 bases. Germline V lookup: CDR1 SGHTA, CDR2 FQGNSA. The V gene end was trimmed by 2 bases and the J gene end by 15 bases; junction bases not matched to a gene: 4. This CDR3 comprises 11 residues. The CDR3 DNA follows: TGTGCCAGCAGCTTAACGGGGGGTCTGTTCTTC. Protein product: CASSLTGGLFF.

This clonotype was detected many times. This rearrangement joins TRBV7-2 to TRBJ1-5; D might be TRBD1 (5 bases). Germline lookup yields CDR1 SGHTA and CDR2 FQGNSA. Trimming removed 1 base at V and 5 bases at J, with 12 bases between. The CDR3 runs to 15 residues. The CDR3 sequence is CASSLVRGGDQPQHF. CDR3 in DNA: TGTGCCAGCAGCTTAGTTCGGGGGGGAGATCAGCCCCAGCATTTT.

The chain uses TRBV20-1 and TRBJ1-5; 9 bases line up with TRBD1. V was clipped by 5 bases and J by 7 bases; unmatched bases: 6. CDR1 and CDR2 from the germline V gene are DFQATT and SNEGSKA (reference sequence). The length of the CDR3 is 13 residues. The CDR3 protein is CSALDRGYQPQHF. DNA for the CDR3: TGCAGTGCTCTGGACAGGGGCTACCAGCCCCAGCATTTT.

This rearrangement joins TRBV19 to TRBJ2-1; the D gene is possibly TRBD2 (5 bases). The CDR3 is 10 residues long. Germline lookup yields CDR1 LNHDA and CDR2 SQIVND (reference sequence). Trimming removed 11 bases at V and 6 bases at J, with 8 bases between. CDR3 DNA: TGTGCCCTTGGGAGCAATGAGCAGTTCTTC. Its protein is CALGSNEQFF.

The J gene is TRBJ2-5, the V gene TRBV28, with D perhaps being TRBD1 or TRBD2 (5 bases each). CDR1 and CDR2 (germline): MDHEN, SYDVKM. V lost 3 bases, J lost 3 bases, and 17 bases lay in between. The CDR3 runs 16 residues. The CDR3 DNA follows: TGTGCCAGCAGTTTTGGGGGTCTAGGGAATAAAGAGACCCAGTACTTC. Translation: CASSFGGLGNKETQYF.

A word on this clonotype: Being one base from a much bigger clone, this may be a read error. The rearrangement joins TRBV7-2 to TRBJ1-1, with 7 bases lining up with TRBD1. Germline CDR1 reads SGHTA; CDR2 reads FQGNSA. This CDR3 contains 18 residues. CDR3 DNA sequence: TGTGCCATCAGCACTAGCGGTGGCAGGGGGTGGATGAACACTGAAGCTTTCTTT. Translating it yields CAISTSGGRGWMNTEAFF.

This sequence joins TRBV24-1 and TRBJ2-7; 9 bases fit TRBD1. Germline CDR1 KGHDR, CDR2 SFDVKD. The CDR3 length is 15 residues. J was trimmed by 2 bases and V by 5 bases; bases with no gene match: 6. For the CDR3, the DNA is TGTGCCACCAGTGCGAGGACAGGGGCCACCTACGAGCAGTACTTC. Its protein product is CATSARTGATYEQYF.